Given below is one TCR beta chain in context. The sample originates from a study of T cell changes during pregnancy in multiple sclerosis. The method was immunoSEQ multiplex PCR; TCRdb's version includes in-frame clones alone and lacks a portion of them. The table lists about 12,000 clones, about 93% of them singletons. The sequence was collected from a female donor with multiple sclerosis, enrolled in a pregnancy study. The sample was CD4+ T cells from peripheral blood mononuclear cells, taken before pregnancy.

The CDR3 sequence is CASSLQTPAELFF. The CDR3 DNA reads TGTGCCAGCAGTCTACAGACACCGGCGGAGCTGTTTTTT. V gene TRBV6-1 combines with J gene TRBJ2-2; D is unresolved. The CDR3 has 13 residues. The germline V gene encodes CDR1 MNHNS and CDR2 SASEGT. V lost 5 bases and J 10 bases, leaving 14 bases between the germline ends.